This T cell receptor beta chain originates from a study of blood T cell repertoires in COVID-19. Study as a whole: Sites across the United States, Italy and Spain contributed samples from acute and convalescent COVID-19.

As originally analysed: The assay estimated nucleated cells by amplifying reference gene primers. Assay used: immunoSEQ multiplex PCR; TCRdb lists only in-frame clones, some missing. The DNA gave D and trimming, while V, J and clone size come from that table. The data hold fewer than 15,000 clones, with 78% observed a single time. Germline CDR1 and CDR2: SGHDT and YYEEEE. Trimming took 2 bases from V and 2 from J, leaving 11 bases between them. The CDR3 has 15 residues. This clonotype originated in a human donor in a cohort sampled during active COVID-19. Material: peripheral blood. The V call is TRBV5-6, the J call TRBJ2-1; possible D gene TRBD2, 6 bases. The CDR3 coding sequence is TGTGCCAGCAGCTTATGGCGGGGCGCCTACAATGAGCAGTTCTTC. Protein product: CASSLWRGAYNEQFF.